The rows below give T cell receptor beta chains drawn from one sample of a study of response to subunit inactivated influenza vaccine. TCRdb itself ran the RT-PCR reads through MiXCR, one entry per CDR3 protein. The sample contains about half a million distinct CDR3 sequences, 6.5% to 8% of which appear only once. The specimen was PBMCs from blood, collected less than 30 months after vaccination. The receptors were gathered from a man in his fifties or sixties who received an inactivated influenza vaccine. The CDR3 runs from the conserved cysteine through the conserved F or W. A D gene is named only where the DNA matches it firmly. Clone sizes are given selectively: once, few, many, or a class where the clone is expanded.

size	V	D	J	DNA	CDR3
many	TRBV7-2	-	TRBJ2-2	TGTGCCAGCAGCTTAGGTCTAGCTTCCGGGGAGCTGTTTTTT	CASSLGLASGELFF
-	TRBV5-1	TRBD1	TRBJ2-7	TGCGCCAGCAGCTTGGCCTTGGACAGGAGAGACGAGCAGTACTTC	CASSLALDRRDEQYF
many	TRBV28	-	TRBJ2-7	TGTGCCAGCAGTTTCCGCCCTTCCGAGCAGTACTTC	CASSFRPSEQYF
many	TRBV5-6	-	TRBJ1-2	TGTGCCAGCAGCTTCTCTGGCGGGACCTATGGCTACACCTTC	CASSFSGGTYGYTF
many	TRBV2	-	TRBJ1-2	TGTGCCAGCGGGAGTAGTATCTATGGCTACACCTTC	CASGSSIYGYTF
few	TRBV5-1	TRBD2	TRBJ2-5	TGCGCCAGCAGCTTCGGGACTAGCGGGAGACTTCAAGAGACCCAGTACTTC	CASSFGTSGRLQETQYF
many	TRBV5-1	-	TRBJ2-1	TGCGCCAGCAGCCCGACCAGTCGAGTTACCTCCTACAATGAGCAGTTCTTC	CASSPTSRVTSYNEQFF
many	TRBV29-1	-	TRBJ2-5	TGCAGCGTTGAAGATCTCCGTTTTGTGGAGACCCAGTACTTC	CSVEDLRFVETQYF
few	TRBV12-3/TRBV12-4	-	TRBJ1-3	TGTGCCAGCAGTCTTTGGGCTACCGGGAGGAACACCATATATTTT	CASSLWATGRNTIYF
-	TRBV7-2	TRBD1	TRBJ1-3	TGTGCCAGCAGCTTAGGAACCGGGACAGGGAAAAGCACCATATATTTT	CASSLGTGTGKSTIYF
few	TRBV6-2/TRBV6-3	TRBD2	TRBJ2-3	TGTGCCAGCAGTCCTCCCCCGGGACTAGCGGGCACAGATACGCAGTATTTT	CASSPPPGLAGTDTQYF
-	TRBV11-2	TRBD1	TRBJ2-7	TGTGCCAGCAGCGCTTACCTACGGACAGGGAAAGATACCAATCCCTCCTACGAGCAGTACTTC	CASSAYLRTGKDTNPSYEQYF
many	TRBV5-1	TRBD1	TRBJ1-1	TGCGCCAGCAGCTTGAACGACAGGGGAAACACTGAAGCTTTCTTT	CASSLNDRGNTEAFF
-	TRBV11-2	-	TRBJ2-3	TGTGCCAGCAGATCCAGACAGGGCACAGATACGCAGTATTTT	CASRSRQGTDTQYF
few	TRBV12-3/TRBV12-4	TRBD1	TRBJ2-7	TGTGCCAGCAGTTTTAGGACAGGGTATTCCTACGAGCAGTACTTC	CASSFRTGYSYEQYF
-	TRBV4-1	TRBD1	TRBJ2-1	TGCGCCAGCAGACGAAGCCCCGGGACAGGGAACTACAATGAGCAGTTCTTC	CASRRSPGTGNYNEQFF